This TCR beta chain was observed in a study of T cell repertoires in cytomegalovirus infection. At the level of the study: Recently identified HLA-C-restricted CMV epitopes and well-studied HLA-B-restricted CMV epitopes were used by the study. CMV infection plus the matching HLA type was flagged by public TCR beta signatures. Study results and limitations: There were HLA-C-restricted CMV-specific TCR beta clonotypes dominating the ex vivo response. Identification of carriers of CMV plus the relevant HLA was performed using cumulative public TCR beta family frequency.

TCRdb called the reads again in MiXCR, with one record for every CDR3 protein. The sample carries roughly 87,000 distinct CDR3 sequences, about 29% recorded once. Regarding this clonotype: The antigen is unknown.

The sample consisted of CD8+ T cells from cultured PBMCs, taken from culture after CMV antigen stimulation. The receptor was derived from a human donor in good health (CMV status not recorded). Some clones in this sample may be carry-over from other donors' samples.

The chain's CDR3 is CASSTPGRGVSSTDTQYF. In DNA form, the CDR3 reads TGTGCCAGCAGTACCCCTGGGCGGGGGGTCTCTAGCACAGATACGCAGTATTTT. This chain connects TRBV6-6 to TRBJ2-3; 8 positions agree with TRBD2. J lost 0 bases, V lost 5 bases, and 13 bases had no gene match. Germline CDR1 is MNHNY and CDR2 is SVGAGI (reference sequence). The CDR3 totals 18 residues.